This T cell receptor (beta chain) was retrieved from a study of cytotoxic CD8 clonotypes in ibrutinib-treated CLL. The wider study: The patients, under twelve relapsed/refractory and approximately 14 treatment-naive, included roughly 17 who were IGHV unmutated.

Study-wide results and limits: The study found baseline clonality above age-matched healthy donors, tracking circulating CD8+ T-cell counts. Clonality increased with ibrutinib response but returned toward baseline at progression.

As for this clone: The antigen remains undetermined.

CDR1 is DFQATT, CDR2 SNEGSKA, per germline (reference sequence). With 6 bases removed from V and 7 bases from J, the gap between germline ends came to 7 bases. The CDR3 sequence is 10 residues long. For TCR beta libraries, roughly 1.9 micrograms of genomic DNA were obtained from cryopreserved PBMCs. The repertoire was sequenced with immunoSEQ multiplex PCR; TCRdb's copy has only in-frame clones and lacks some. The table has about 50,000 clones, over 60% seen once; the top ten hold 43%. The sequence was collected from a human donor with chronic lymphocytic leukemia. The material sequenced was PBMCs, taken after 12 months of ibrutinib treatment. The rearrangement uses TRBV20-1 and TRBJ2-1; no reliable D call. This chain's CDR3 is CSAEKNEQFF. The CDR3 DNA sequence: TGCAGTGCCGAAAAAAATGAGCAGTTCTTC.